This T cell receptor beta chain was recovered during a study of Tregs in tolerant kidney transplant recipients. Study-level points and caveats: Biological reproducibility was not directly addressed in this study. The small number of patients limits these findings pending further validation.

Mixed chimerism was transient after nonmyeloablative marrow transplants from related graft donors. The germline V gene has CDR1 MNHEY and CDR2 SVGAGI. V lost 4 bases to trimming and J lost 4 bases; unmatched junction nucleotides: 9. The CDR3 is made up of 16 amino acids. The assay was immunoSEQ multiplex PCR, and TCRdb's table has in-frame clones only and misses some. The top ten clones hold 1.6% of a sample with around 86,000 clones, roughly nine tenths of them seen once. For this clone: Its antigen is as yet unknown.

The receptor comes from a human patient who received a combined kidney and bone marrow transplant. A share of the T cells may be of graft donor origin. The input for sequencing was CD4+ T cells from blood (PBMCs), taken 24 months after the transplant. J is TRBJ2-7 and V is TRBV6-5; 11 bases are a match to TRBD2. In DNA, the CDR3 is TGTGCCAGCAGTTCCCGAGAGACTAGCGGGACGTACGAGCAGTACTTC. This translates into CASSSRETSGTYEQYF.